The sequence of this T cell receptor beta chain was determined in a study of shared clonotypes between healthy human individuals (dated by TCRdb to the early 2020s). With regard to the full study: Three men and two women, aged 18 to 49 years, made up the cohort. Leukapheresis yielded between about 0.9 and 9.5 billion PBMCs per donor. To estimate repertoire size and how much clonotype sharing occurs between individuals, the study deeply sequenced the blood TCR repertoires of about 5 healthy adults. Per donor, three plates each were used for CD4 naive and CD4 memory, two for CD8 naive, and one for CD8 memory. Libraries were prepared and TCR repertoires were sequenced by different laboratories using diverse techniques, in order to increase sequencing depth and limit assay-specific biases.

The germline V gene yields SNHLY for CDR1 and FYNNEI for CDR2. The CDR3 contains 16 residues, cysteine and phenylalanine counted. Only the CDR3 part of the read is kept: 48 bases, read in frame from the first base. V is cut by 5 bases and J by 3 bases, and the space between the germline ends is 17 bases. For the CD8 naive samples, CD45RO-negative cells were positively selected for CCR7, yielding a CD45RA+CCR7+ population from which TemRA cells were excluded. The donors were healthy, HIV-negative adults who had no recently reported acute infections or vaccinations. Only Caucasian adults living in Nashville, Tennessee, USA were represented among the donors. Blood was collected by leukapheresis, and PBMCs were isolated by Ficoll-Histopaque density gradient centrifugation and then cryopreserved in liquid nitrogen vapor phase. Analytical flow cytometry was used to check the purity and quantity of every magnetically sorted T cell population. From each sorted fraction, genomic DNA was isolated and quantified by UV absorbance on a Nanodrop 2000c.

On the study overall, not on this receptor specifically: Sampling was restricted to blood, and TCR repertoires in tissue are likely to differ from TCR repertoires in blood. Even with the large sequencing depth, rarefaction of the sorted-subset datasets indicated that sequencing was incomplete. Naive subsets generally had larger estimated clonotype richness than memory subsets. Compared with non-shared clonotypes, clonotypes shared by all four sorted-subset donors had higher generation probabilities. The small number of donors limited the genetic and exposure-history diversity represented. Pairwise subsampling led to the expectation that sequencing depth would affect the degree of clonotype sharing among donors. Approximately 5% of naive CD4, 3.5% of naive CD8, around 2.3% of memory CD4, and 0.35% to 0.4% of memory CD8 clonotypes were shared across a handful of donors.

Using the deep immunoSEQ assay, TCR CDR3 regions were amplified from genomic DNA by multiplex PCR. Genomic DNA extracted from each cell subset was distributed evenly over all wells of several immunoSEQ 96-well plates, and each plate served as one replicate. For sorted subsets, 200 to 250 ng of genomic DNA, equivalent to around 31,000 T cell genomes, went into each replicate PCR. Purified libraries were measured with a Qubit 3.0 fluorometer, size-checked on a Bioanalyzer 2100, and measured again with the KAPA Library Quantification kit. A separate single-read 150-cycle Illumina NextSeq 550 flow cell was used to sequence each immunoSEQ 96-well plate. The study's processing was this. Because only junctional sequences without quality scores were contained in the immunoSEQ output, filtering matching that applied to full-length reads could not be performed. Sequences were annotated with PyIR, a Python wrapper for IgBLAST v1.9, using IMGT germline references to assign V/J genes and CDR3. Reads were removed for weak V/J assignments (E-value above 1e-6), missing CDR3, stop codons, out-of-frame junctions, or ambiguous translated residues. V3J clonotypes were defined as sequences sharing the same inferred V gene, J gene, and CDR3 amino acid sequence. The percentage overlap between two repertoires was calculated by dividing the number of shared unique clonotypes by the size of the smaller repertoire. Richness of each repertoire was evaluated using RTK rarefaction, the Chao1 estimator, and Recon v2.1 estimates of unobserved clonotypes. Generation probabilities were computed with OLGA for all TCRbeta clonotypes obtained by the gDNA method from several donors. Sourced from immuneACCESS, this table was stored by TCRdb with only in-frame sequences that have V and J called. A share of the clones is absent; for the studies checked, an unresolved V gene accounts for under half, and the remainder has no known explanation. That table gives V, J and clone size, and the DNA gave D and trimming. This sample holds about 1.9 million clones; around 93% were observed only once. The ten largest make up roughly 1.7% of the sample.

In the case of this clone: No antigen is known for it. No much larger clone exists at a distance of one base, and base qualities are not known.

The rearrangement combines TRBV2 with TRBJ2-1, and possibly TRBD1, on 5 matching bases. The origin of this receptor is a man between 18 and 29 years old in good health. Some clones in this sample may be carry-over from other donors' samples. The sequencing sample was made of naive CD8+ T cells from PBMCs. What this sample's cell subset or site label stands for: CD45RA+CCR7+. The CDR3 corresponds to CASSQQVRRYYNEQFF. The DNA is as follows: TGTGCCAGCAGTCAACAGGTCCGGCGGTACTACAATGAGCAGTTCTTC.